In this sample, the clone carrying this T cell receptor (beta chain) turned up many times. As yet, its antigen is unknown. Read sequence stops 3 residues before the CDR3 end, and the germline J gene provides the missing end. CDR1 is DFQATT, CDR2 SNEGSKA, per germline (reference sequence). The CDR3 is 15 residues long. Trimming at V came to 2 bases and at J to 6 bases, leaving 10 bases not matched to a gene. Diagnosis required reduced IgG, IgA and/or IgM with specific antibody deficiency. Blood came from CVID subjects not ill and not taking immunomodulatory or immunosuppressive medication. Equal genomic DNA amounts from CVID and control samples were sequenced. This table comes from immunoSEQ multiplex PCR, and its TCRdb copy is limited to in-frame clones, with some not included. This sample comprises 25,000 to 35,000 clones, none seen once only. This sample was taken from a study of T cell clonality in common variable immunodeficiency.

Findings and limits, study-wide: Common variable immunodeficiency TCR beta sequences reportedly had fewer deletions and N-nucleotide insertions.

The V gene is TRBV20-1, the J gene TRBJ1-1; 9 bases fit TRBD1. Specimen: peripheral blood mononuclear cells. This clonotype was sampled from a human donor with common variable immunodeficiency. CDR3 DNA (partial): TGCAGTGCTAGACCCGGACAGGGGATAAGGGCTGAA. Translation: CSARPGQGIRAE. The entire CDR3 protein reads CSARPGQGIRAEAFF.